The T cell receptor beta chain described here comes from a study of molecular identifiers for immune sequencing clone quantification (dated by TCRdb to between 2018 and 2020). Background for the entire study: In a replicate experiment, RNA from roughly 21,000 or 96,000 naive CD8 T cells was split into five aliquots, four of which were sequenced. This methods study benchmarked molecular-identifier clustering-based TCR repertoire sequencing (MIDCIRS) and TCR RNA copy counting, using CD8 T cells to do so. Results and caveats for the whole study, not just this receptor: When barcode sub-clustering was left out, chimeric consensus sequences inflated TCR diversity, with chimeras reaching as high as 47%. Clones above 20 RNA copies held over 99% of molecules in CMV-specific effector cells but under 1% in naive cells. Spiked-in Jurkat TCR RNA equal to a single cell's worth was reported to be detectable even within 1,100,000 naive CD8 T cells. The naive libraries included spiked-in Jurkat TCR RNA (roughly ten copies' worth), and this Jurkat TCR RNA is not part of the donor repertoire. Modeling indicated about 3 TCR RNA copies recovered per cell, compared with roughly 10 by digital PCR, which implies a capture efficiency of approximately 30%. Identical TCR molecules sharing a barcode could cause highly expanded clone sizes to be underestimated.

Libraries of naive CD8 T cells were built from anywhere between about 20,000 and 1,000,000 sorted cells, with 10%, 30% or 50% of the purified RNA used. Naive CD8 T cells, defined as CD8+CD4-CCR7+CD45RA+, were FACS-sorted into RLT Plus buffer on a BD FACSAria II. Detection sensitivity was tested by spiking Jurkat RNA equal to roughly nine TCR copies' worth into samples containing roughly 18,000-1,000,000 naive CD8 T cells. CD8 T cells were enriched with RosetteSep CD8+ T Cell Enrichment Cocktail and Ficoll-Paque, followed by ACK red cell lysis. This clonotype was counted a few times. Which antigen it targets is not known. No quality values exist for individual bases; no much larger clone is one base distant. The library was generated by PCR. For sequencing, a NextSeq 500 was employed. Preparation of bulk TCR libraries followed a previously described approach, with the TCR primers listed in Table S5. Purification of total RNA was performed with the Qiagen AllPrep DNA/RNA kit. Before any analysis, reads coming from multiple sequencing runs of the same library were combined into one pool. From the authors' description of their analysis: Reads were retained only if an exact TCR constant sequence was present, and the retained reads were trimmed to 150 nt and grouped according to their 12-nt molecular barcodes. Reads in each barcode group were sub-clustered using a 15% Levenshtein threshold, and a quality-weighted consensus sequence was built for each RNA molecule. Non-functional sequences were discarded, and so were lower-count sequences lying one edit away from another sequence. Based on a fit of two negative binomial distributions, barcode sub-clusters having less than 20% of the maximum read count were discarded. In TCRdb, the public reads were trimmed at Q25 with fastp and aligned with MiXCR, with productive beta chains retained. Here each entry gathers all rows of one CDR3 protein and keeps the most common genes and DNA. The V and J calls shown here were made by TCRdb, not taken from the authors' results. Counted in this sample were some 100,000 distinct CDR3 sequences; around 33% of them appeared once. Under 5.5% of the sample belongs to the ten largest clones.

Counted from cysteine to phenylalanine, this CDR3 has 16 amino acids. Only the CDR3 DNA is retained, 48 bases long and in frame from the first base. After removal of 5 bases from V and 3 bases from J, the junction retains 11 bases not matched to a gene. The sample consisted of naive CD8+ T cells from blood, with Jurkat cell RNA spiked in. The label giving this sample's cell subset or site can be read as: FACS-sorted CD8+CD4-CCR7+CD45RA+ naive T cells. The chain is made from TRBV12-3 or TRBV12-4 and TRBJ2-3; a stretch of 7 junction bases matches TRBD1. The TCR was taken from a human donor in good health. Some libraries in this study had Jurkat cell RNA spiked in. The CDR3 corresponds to CASSNDRVSITDTQYF. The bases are TGTGCCAGCAGTAATGACAGGGTTTCAATTACAGATACGCAGTATTTT.